These T cell receptor beta chains were read from a single sample in a study of blood T cell repertoires in COVID-19. Produced via immunoSEQ multiplex PCR; TCRdb's table is partial and in-frame only. The sample includes 140,000 to 150,000 clones, over 70% of them seen just once. The sample taken for sequencing was peripheral blood. These receptors were collected from a woman between 45 and 60 years old with acute or convalescent COVID-19. Each CDR3 is given with its conserved first and last residue. Fields, in order: D gene, clone size, J gene, V gene, CDR3 DNA, CDR3 protein. The D gene is left open where the match is weak. Only some rows state a clone size, as once, few, many or a class for expanded clones.

NA | NA | TRBJ1-5 | TRBV2 | TGTGCCAGCAGTGAAAGACGTCAGGGCAATCAGCCCCAGCATTTT | CASSERRQGNQPQHF
NA | NA | TRBJ1-2 | TRBV28 | TGTGCCAGCAGTGCGGGGTTTTTGAGCTACACCTTC | CASSAGFLSYTF
NA | NA | TRBJ1-6 | TRBV25-1 | TGTGCCAGTTCCCGGAGCTCCTATAATTCACCCCTCCACTTT | CASSRSSYNSPLHF
NA | NA | TRBJ2-3 | TRBV6-1 | TGTGCCAGCAGTCCTCCGACGGGGTCAGATACGCAGTATTTT | CASSPPTGSDTQYF
TRBD1 | few | TRBJ2-7 | TRBV5-1 | TGCGCCAGCAGCGGGACAGGGGGCGGCTACGAGCAGTACTTC | CASSGTGGGYEQYF
NA | NA | TRBJ2-7 | TRBV9 | TGTGCCAGCAGCCTAGGAGGTGCGGCTTCCTACGAGCAGTACTTC | CASSLGGAASYEQYF
NA | NA | TRBJ1-5 | TRBV6-6 | TGTGCCAGCAGCCGTCAGCCCCAGCATTTT | CASSRQPQHF
NA | once | TRBJ2-5 | TRBV21-1 | TGTGCCAGCAGCAAACCGGAGGAGACCCAGTACTTC | CASSKPEETQYF
NA | NA | TRBJ2-7 | TRBV19 | TGTGCCAGTAGTATTTTGCTCGCGGCGGACAACACCTACGAGCAGTACTTC | CASSILLAADNTYEQYF
NA | few | TRBJ1-2 | TRBV30 | TGTGCCTGGAACAGAAAACTCTATGAAGGCTACACCTTC | CAWNRKLYEGYTF
NA | NA | TRBJ2-2 | TRBV4-2 | TGTGCCAGCAGCCAAGACATCAAAATGGTCGGAGGGACCGGGGAGCTGTTTTTT | CASSQDIKMVGGTGELFF
NA | once | TRBJ1-6 | TRBV6-1 | TGTGCCAGCAGTGAAGGCCCAGGTCATAATTCACCCCTCCACTTT | CASSEGPGHNSPLHF
TRBD1 | NA | TRBJ1-2 | TRBV5-6 | TGTGCCAGCAGCACACGAGCCGGGACAGGGTATGATTTTGGCTATGGCTACACCTTC | CASSTRAGTGYDFGYGYTF
TRBD2 | few | TRBJ2-5 | TRBV3-1/TRBV3-2 | TGTGCCAGCAGCCCCCGGGTAGCGGGGGGGTCGGAGACCCAGTACTTC | CASSPRVAGGSETQYF
NA | NA | TRBJ1-4 | TRBV14 | TGTGCCAGCAGCCAAGGGGGAGGTACTAATGAAAAACTGTTTTTT | CASSQGGGTNEKLFF
TRBD1 | NA | TRBJ2-7 | TRBV19 | TGTGCCAGTAGAAGAGAGACAGGGGTCTACGAGCAGTACTTC | CASRRETGVYEQYF
NA | NA | TRBJ2-7 | TRBV6-1 | TGTGCCAGCAGTGAAAACGGCGCAAGCGAGTACTTC | CASSENGASEYF
TRBD2 | NA | TRBJ2-3 | TRBV6-1 | TGTGCCAGCAGTAAAGGACTAGCGGGAGGGCCGTGGACGCAGTATTTT | CASSKGLAGGPWTQYF
NA | NA | TRBJ2-7 | TRBV6-1 | TGTGCCAGCAGTGACAGCTACGAGCAGTACTTC | CASSDSYEQYF
NA | NA | TRBJ2-7 | TRBV2 | TGTGCCAGCAGATCCGGGAAAGGCGACGAGCAGTACTTC | CASRSGKGDEQYF
NA | NA | TRBJ1-5 | TRBV24-1 | TGTGCCACCAGTGATAGGACAGACAATCAGCCCCAGCATTTT | CATSDRTDNQPQHF
TRBD1 | few | TRBJ1-1 | TRBV7-3 | TGTGCCAGCAGCCCCGCCTCGGACAGGGACACTGAAGCTTTCTTT | CASSPASDRDTEAFF
NA | NA | TRBJ1-3 | TRBV10-3 | TGTGCCATCAGTAAAACAGGGTCTTTCGCTGGAAACACCATATATTTT | CAISKTGSFAGNTIYF
NA | NA | TRBJ1-5 | TRBV6-1 | TGTGCCAGCAGTGGGGATAGCAGGGTTGGCAATCAGCCCCAGCATTTT | CASSGDSRVGNQPQHF